This T cell receptor beta chain was recovered during a study of siplizumab effects on memory and regulatory T cells. Germline CDR1 is WSHSY and CDR2 is SAAADI. The CDR3 consists of 13 residues. V lost 8 bases, J lost 3 bases, and 13 bases lay in between. With respect to this clone: Its antigen is undetermined.

General observations from the study: Proliferating CD4+ or CD8+ clones, roughly 75-95% of them, lacked an assignable naive or memory phenotype. With siplizumab, Treg-derived clones averaged approximately 66% of mappable alloreactive CD4+ clones, versus around 25% in controls. Siplizumab significantly decreased alloreactive sequences from unstimulated CD4+ memory cells. The diversity of naive T cells seemed greater than that of memory cells, and their alloresponse contribution seemed major.

Method: immunoSEQ multiplex PCR; TCRdb's copy keeps in-frame clones and lacks some. The data contain about 110,000 clones, 92% of them singletons. Sequencing used Tregs sorted from blood. This receptor was taken from a human donor in good health. The rearrangement uses TRBV10-2 and TRBJ1-1, with D unclear. CDR3 loop: CASRDGPDTEAFF. CDR3 DNA: TGCGCCAGCCGCGACGGGCCTGACACTGAAGCTTTCTTT.